This T cell receptor (beta chain) came from a study of blood T cell repertoires in COVID-19. Across the study: Samples representing acute and convalescent COVID-19 were sourced from the United States, Italy and Spain. PBMCs, B-cell-depleted T cells, or T cells provided the cDNA or gDNA that made up the material.

This CDR3 is 14 amino acids long. The J segment lost 2 bases and the V segment lost 3 bases, leaving 2 bases of the junction unmatched. Germline V gene data show CDR1 as KGHDR and CDR2 as SFDVKD. The Seattle site enrolled patients during active infection and followed them longitudinally. About this clone: Other DNA sequences in the same sample also yield this CDR3.

In the original workflow: By means of reference gene primer amplification, nucleated cell counts were estimated. Sequenced by immunoSEQ multiplex PCR; TCRdb stores in-frame clones only, minus some. V, J and clone size are taken as reported in that table, and D and trimming were inferred from the DNA itself. The table records 210,000 or so clones, about 87% of them present only once. J is TRBJ1-2 and V is TRBV24-1, with TRBD1 matching 7 bases. This receptor was taken from a man under 40 with COVID-19, enrolled during active disease. The sample consisted of peripheral blood. CDR3 nucleotide sequence: TGTGCCACCAGTGATAGGGGGCAGAACTATGGCTACACCTTC. As protein: CATSDRGQNYGYTF.